This T cell receptor beta chain was recovered during a study of human T cells and chemical hapten exposure. Across the whole study: For sensitization, 2% DPC was applied to an approximately 2 cm by approximately 2 cm patch of upper inner arm skin. After 6 days, upper back 0.01% DPC patch tests were scored. Findings and caveats of the study: Because all patients had alopecia, their immune responses might differ from healthy ones.

Germline lookup yields CDR1 LGHDT and CDR2 YNNKEL (reference sequence). The CDR3 is 15 residues long. V was pared by 1 base and J by 2 bases, with 11 bases between. TCRdb called the RACE reads again in MiXCR, with one record for every CDR3 protein. The sample shows about 120,000 distinct CDR3 sequences, about 13% of them seen only once. This clonotype was detected a few times. The antigen is not known. Time point in this sample: pre-sensitization, week 0. The treatment: therapeutic diphenylcyclopropenone sensitization with weekly scalp DPC. The V gene is TRBV3-1, the J gene TRBJ1-1, with D maybe TRBD1 (5 bases). The receptor was derived from a young woman with alopecia areata. Some clones in this sample may be carry-over from other donors' samples. Sequencing used whole blood, obtained in connection with sensitization to the hapten diphenylcyclopropenone (DPC). CDR3 in amino acids: CASSQGGAGNTEAFF. Written as DNA, the CDR3 is TGTGCCAGCAGCCAAGGGGGCGCGGGAAACACTGAAGCTTTCTTT.